The 22 T cell receptor beta chains below all came from one sample that was sequenced in a study of cytomegalovirus exposure and HLA in healthy donors. Only in-frame clones appear in the TCRdb table, and some are missing; sequencing was by immunoSEQ multiplex PCR. The sample holds tens of thousands of clones, over 85% seen once. Sequenced material: PBMCs. The origin of the receptors is a woman younger than 45 in good health and CMV-seronegative.

The V gene is TRBV5-1, the J gene TRBJ2-7; D uncertain. Deletions cut 4 bases from V and 0 bases from J, with 8 bases between. The V gene's germline CDR1 is SGHRS and CDR2 YFSETQ. CDR3 length: 13 residues. This chain's CDR3 is CASSPVSSYEQYF. For the CDR3, the DNA is TGCGCCAGCAGCCCGGTAAGCTCCTACGAGCAGTACTTC.

The rearrangement uses TRBV6-1 and TRBJ1-6; D not certain. CDR3 length equals 14 residues. Trimming took off 4 bases at V and 10 bases at J, with 14 bases between the two ends. Germline assignment: CDR1 MNHNS and CDR2 SASEGT. CDR3 amino acids: CASSVGGGYSPLHF. In DNA form, the CDR3 reads TGTGCCAGCAGTGTGGGCGGAGGGTACTCACCCCTCCACTTT.

The chain joins TRBV27 to TRBJ1-1, with D maybe TRBD1 (6 bases). The CDR3 length is 14 residues. The germline V gene encodes CDR1 MNHEY and CDR2 SMNVEV (reference sequence). The V end lost 5 bases, the J end lost 1 base, and 11 bases lay between the germline ends. CDR3 in amino acids: CASSGRGANTEAFF. CDR3 nucleotides: TGTGCCAGCAGTGGACGGGGGGCGAACACTGAAGCTTTCTTT.

In its sample, this clone was seen once. The gene calls are TRBV29-1 and TRBJ1-1; D might be TRBD1 (6 bases). In germline, CDR1 is SQVTM, CDR2 ANQGSEA. CDR3 length: 12 residues. V was clipped by 5 bases and J by 10 bases, with 17 bases between them. Here the CDR3 DNA reads TGCAGCGTTCTCTCAGGGGATGGAGGAGCTTTCTTT. Protein sequence: CSVLSGDGGAFF.

The chain combines TRBV25-1 with TRBJ1-2; a possible D gene is TRBD1 (6 bases). V shed 3 bases and J shed 4 bases, with 15 bases lying between them. Germline lookup yields CDR1 MGHDK and CDR2 SYGVNS. The CDR3 has 15 residues. This chain's CDR3 is CASSDEGQHLYGYTF. The CDR3 DNA reads TGTGCCAGCAGTGATGAAGGACAGCACCTCTATGGCTACACCTTC.

As DNA, the CDR3 is TGTGCCAGCAGTGGACCGGGGGACAGGCCCTACGAGCAGTACTTC. Translating gives CASSGPGDRPYEQYF. This chain connects TRBV28 to TRBJ2-7; 8 bases map to TRBD1. Trimming cost V 5 bases and J 2 bases; bases outside gene matches: 8. This CDR3 comprises 15 residues. Germline CDR1 reads MDHEN; CDR2 reads SYDVKM. Supplemented by reference TRBV28 and TRBJ2-7, the full variable domain reads DVKVTQSSRYLVKRTGEKVFLECVQDMDHENMFWYRQDPGLGLRLIYFSYDVKMKEKGDIPEGYSVSREKKERFSLILESASTNQTSMYLCASSGPGDRPYEQYFGPGTRLTVT.

The chain couples TRBV5-6 to TRBJ1-1; a weak D match, TRBD1 (5 bases). Germline assignment: CDR1 SGHDT and CDR2 YYEEEE. CDR3 size: 12 residues. V lost 6 bases, J lost 1 base, and 7 bases lay in between. The CDR3, as DNA: TGTGCCAGCAATCAGGGGAACACTGAAGCTTTCTTT. Amino acid sequence: CASNQGNTEAFF.

The J gene is TRBJ2-1, the V gene TRBV30; 8 bases agree with TRBD1. CDR1 is GTSNPN, CDR2 SVGIG, per germline (reference sequence). The CDR3 totals 15 residues. The V and J ends lost 3 bases and 7 bases, in that order; junction bases with no gene match: 11. The chain's CDR3 is CAWRPQGRGLNEQFF. CDR3 DNA sequence: TGTGCCTGGAGACCACAGGGCAGGGGGCTAAATGAGCAGTTCTTC.

The chain joins TRBV6-6 to TRBJ2-2; 11 positions match TRBD1. This CDR3 comprises 16 residues. CDR1 and CDR2 (germline): MNHNY, SVGAGI (reference sequence). The V gene end was trimmed by 6 bases and the J gene end by 4 bases; junction bases not matched to a gene: 7. The chain's CDR3 is CASRPTGTGGTGELFF. The CDR3 nucleotides are TGTGCCAGCAGACCGACGGGGACAGGGGGCACCGGGGAGCTGTTTTTT.

The V call is TRBV30, the J call TRBJ1-1; no definite D call. Trimming shortened V by 3 bases and J by 0 bases, and 8 bases separated the two germline ends. This CDR3 contains 13 residues. Germline V gene data show CDR1 as GTSNPN and CDR2 as SVGIG (reference sequence). CDR3 in amino acids: CAWRQFMNTEAFF. CDR3 DNA sequence: TGTGCCTGGAGACAGTTCATGAACACTGAAGCTTTCTTT.

This rearrangement joins TRBV6-1 to TRBJ2-3, with a possible D match to TRBD2 (5 bases). With 2 bases removed from V and 8 bases from J, the gap between germline ends came to 5 bases. CDR3 length: 11 amino acids. Germline-derived CDR1 and CDR2 are MNHNS and SASEGT. CDR3 nucleotides: TGTGCCAGCAGTGAACGGGGTACGCAGTATTTT. Translated: CASSERGTQYF.

This clone was picked up a small number of times. The rearrangement joins TRBV4-3 to TRBJ1-6; no reliable D call. Germline CDR1 is LGHNA and CDR2 is YSLEER. The CDR3 runs 12 residues. V lost 0 bases and J lost 9, with 3 bases in between. CDR3 sequence (DNA): TGCGCCAGCAGCCAAGATCGTTCACCCCTCCACTTT. It is translated as CASSQDRSPLHF.

The chain combines TRBV28 with TRBJ1-5; D perhaps matches TRBD1 (5 bases). The length of the CDR3 is 15 residues. V lost 6 bases, J lost 0 bases, and 12 bases lay in between. Per germline, CDR1 MDHEN and CDR2 SYDVKM. The CDR3 region is CASRPGGVSNQPQHF. The CDR3, as DNA: TGTGCCAGCAGACCCGGGGGGGTTAGCAATCAGCCCCAGCATTTT.

This chain links TRBV28 with TRBJ2-1, with TRBD1 identical over 8 bases. Germline-derived CDR1 and CDR2 are MDHEN and SYDVKM. The CDR3 has 16 residues. Trimming removed 3 bases from V and 0 bases from J; junction bases left unmatched: 4. CDR3: CASSFPGQGSYNEQFF. In nucleotides, the CDR3 is TGTGCCAGCAGTTTCCCCGGACAGGGCTCCTACAATGAGCAGTTCTTC.

The sample holds a few counts of this clone. V usage is TRBV30 and J usage is TRBJ1-2, with a possible D match to TRBD1 (5 bases). V dropped 3 bases and J dropped 5 bases, with 19 bases sitting between them. The CDR3 has 15 amino acids. Looked up from germline, CDR1 is GTSNPN and CDR2 is SVGIG (reference sequence). CDR3 coding DNA: TGTGCCTGGAGGATAAGAACAGGCGGATCTTATGGCTACACCTTC. This translates into CAWRIRTGGSYGYTF.

This clone was seen once. The chain links TRBV28 to TRBJ2-4, with D possibly being TRBD2 (5 bases). The CDR3 loop spans 16 amino acids. Trimming took 3 bases from V and 0 from J, leaving 12 bases between them. CDR1 is MDHEN, CDR2 SYDVKM, per germline. The CDR3 sequence: CASSFRLGLAKNIQYF. DNA of the CDR3: TGTGCCAGCAGTTTTCGTCTAGGACTAGCCAAAAACATTCAGTACTTC.

This chain uses TRBV30 with TRBJ2-1; 11 nucleotides line up with TRBD2. The trim removed 0 bases at V and 10 bases at J, leaving 14 bases unmatched. Per the germline V gene, CDR1 is GTSNPN and CDR2 is SVGIG (reference sequence). The CDR3 consists of 17 residues. Here the CDR3 DNA reads TGTGCCTGGAGTGTACGAGAGACTAGCGGGACCCGAGGGGAGCAGTTCTTC. It translates to CAWSVRETSGTRGEQFF.

The V call is TRBV4-2, the J call TRBJ2-7; 8 bases agree with TRBD2. Germline V gives CDR1 LGHNA, CDR2 YNFKEQ. The V and J ends lost 0 bases and 6 bases, in that order; junction bases with no gene match: 10. This CDR3 contains 16 residues. CDR3 nucleotide sequence: TGTGCCAGCAGCCAAGAGGTGTACGGGAGGGCCGGCGAGCAGTACTTC. This encodes CASSQEVYGRAGEQYF.

V is TRBV19 and J is TRBJ2-3; the D gene is possibly TRBD2 (5 bases). CDR1 and CDR2 from the germline V gene are LNHDA and SQIVND (reference sequence). This CDR3 region has 16 residues. The V end lost 1 base, the J end lost 1 base, and 12 bases lay between the germline ends. CDR3 coding DNA: TGTGCCAGTAGTATAGGAAAGGGAGTAGGCACAGATACGCAGTATTTT. Encoded protein: CASSIGKGVGTDTQYF. The whole variable domain, filled in from reference TRBV19 and TRBJ2-3, reads DGGITQSPKYLFRKEGQNVTLSCEQNLNHDAMYWYRQDPGQGLRLIYYSQIVNDFQKGDIAEGYSVSREKKESFPLTVTSAQKNPTAFYLCASSIGKGVGTDTQYFGPGTRLTVL.

The chain carries TRBV30 and TRBJ2-1; 8 bases agree with TRBD2. CDR1 and CDR2 (germline): GTSNPN, SVGIG (reference sequence). The trim removed 3 bases at V and 7 bases at J, leaving 8 bases unmatched. This CDR3 is 14 amino acids long. The CDR3 nucleotides read TGTGCCTGGAGCGACAGCGGGAGCAGGAATGAGCAGTTCTTC. It codes for CAWSDSGSRNEQFF.

This CDR3 reads CASSIGVSSMNTEAFF. The CDR3 DNA sequence: TGCGCCAGCAGCATCGGGGTTAGTAGCATGAACACTGAAGCTTTCTTT. The chain has TRBV5-1 and TRBJ1-1; no clear D gene. Deletions cut 4 bases from V and 0 bases from J, with 16 bases between. In germline, CDR1 is SGHRS, CDR2 YFSETQ. This CDR3 has 16 amino acids.

The chain employs TRBV5-5 and TRBJ1-2; D is undetermined. The CDR3 runs to 14 residues. The germline gives CDR1 SGHKS, CDR2 YYEKEE (reference sequence). V was pared by 0 bases and J by 3 bases, with 9 bases between. Written as DNA, the CDR3 is TGTGCCAGCAGCTTGGGGCTCGGGGACTATGGCTACACCTTC. Protein sequence: CASSLGLGDYGYTF.